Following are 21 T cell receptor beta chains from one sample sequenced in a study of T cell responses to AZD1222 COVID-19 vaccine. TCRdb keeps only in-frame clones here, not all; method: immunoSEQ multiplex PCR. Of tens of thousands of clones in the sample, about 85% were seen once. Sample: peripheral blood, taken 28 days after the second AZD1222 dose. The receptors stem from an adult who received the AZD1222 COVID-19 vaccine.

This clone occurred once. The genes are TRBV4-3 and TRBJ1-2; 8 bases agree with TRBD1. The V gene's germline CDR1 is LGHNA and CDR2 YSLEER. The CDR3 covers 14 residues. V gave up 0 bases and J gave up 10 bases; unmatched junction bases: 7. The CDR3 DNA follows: TGCGCCAGCAGCCAAGAACCCAGGGGGCGCGACTACACCTTC. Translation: CASSQEPRGRDYTF.

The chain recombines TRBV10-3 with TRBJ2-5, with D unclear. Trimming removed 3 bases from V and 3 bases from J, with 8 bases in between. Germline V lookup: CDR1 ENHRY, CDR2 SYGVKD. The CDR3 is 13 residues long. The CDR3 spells CAISDQRKETQYF. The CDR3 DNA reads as TGTGCCATCAGTGACCAGAGAAAAGAGACCCAGTACTTC.

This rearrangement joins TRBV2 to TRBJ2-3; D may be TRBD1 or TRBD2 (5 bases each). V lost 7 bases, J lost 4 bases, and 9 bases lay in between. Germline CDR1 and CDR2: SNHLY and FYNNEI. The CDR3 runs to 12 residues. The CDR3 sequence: CASMGVADTQYF. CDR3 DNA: TGTGCCAGCATGGGGGTCGCAGATACGCAGTATTTT.

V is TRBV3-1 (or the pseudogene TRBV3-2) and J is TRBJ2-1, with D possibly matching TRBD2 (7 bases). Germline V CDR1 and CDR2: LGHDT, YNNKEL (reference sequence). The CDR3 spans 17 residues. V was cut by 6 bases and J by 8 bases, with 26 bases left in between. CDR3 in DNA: TGTGCCAGCAGTGTAGGGGGGATAGCGGGCGGGGCGGATGAGCAGTTCTTC. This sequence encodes CASSVGGIAGGADEQFF.

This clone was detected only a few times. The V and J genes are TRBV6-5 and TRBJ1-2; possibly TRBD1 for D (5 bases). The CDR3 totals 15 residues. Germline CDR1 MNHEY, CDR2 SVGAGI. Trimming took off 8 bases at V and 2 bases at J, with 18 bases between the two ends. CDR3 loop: CASADSGRRNYGYTF. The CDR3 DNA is TGTGCCAGCGCCGATTCGGGACGGAGAAACTATGGCTACACCTTC.

Written as DNA, the CDR3 is TGTGCCAGCAGCATAACCACAGGGGCAGGATCTAATGAAAAACTGTTTTTT. Translation: CASSITTGAGSNEKLFF. This chain connects TRBV5-5 to TRBJ1-4; 7 bases are a match to TRBD1. The CDR3 has 17 residues. The trim removed 4 bases at V and 3 bases at J, leaving 12 bases unmatched. Germline V gene data show CDR1 as SGHKS and CDR2 as YYEKEE (reference sequence).

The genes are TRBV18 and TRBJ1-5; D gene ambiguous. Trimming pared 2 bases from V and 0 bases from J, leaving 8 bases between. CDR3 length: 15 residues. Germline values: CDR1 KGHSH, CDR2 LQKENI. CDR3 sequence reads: CASSPGRVSNQPQHF. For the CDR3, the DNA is TGTGCCAGCTCACCAGGAAGGGTTAGCAATCAGCCCCAGCATTTT.

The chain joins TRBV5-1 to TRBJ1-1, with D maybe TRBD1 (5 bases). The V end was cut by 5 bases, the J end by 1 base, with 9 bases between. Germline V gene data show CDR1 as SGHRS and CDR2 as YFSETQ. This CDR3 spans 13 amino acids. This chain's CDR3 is CASRYGQNTEAFF. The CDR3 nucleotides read TGCGCCAGCAGATACGGACAGAACACTGAAGCTTTCTTT.

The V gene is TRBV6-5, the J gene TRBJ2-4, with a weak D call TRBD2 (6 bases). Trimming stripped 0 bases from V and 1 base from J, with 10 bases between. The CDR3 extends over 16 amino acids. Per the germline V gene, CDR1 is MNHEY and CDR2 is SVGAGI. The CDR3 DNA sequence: TGTGCCAGCAGTTACTCGGGGGGAATGGCCAAAAACATTCAGTACTTC. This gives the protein CASSYSGGMAKNIQYF.

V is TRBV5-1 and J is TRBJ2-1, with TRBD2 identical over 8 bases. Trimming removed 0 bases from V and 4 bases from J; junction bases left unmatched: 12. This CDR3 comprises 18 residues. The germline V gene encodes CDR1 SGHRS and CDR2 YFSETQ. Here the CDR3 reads CASSLVVIAGPFYNEQFF. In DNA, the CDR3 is TGCGCCAGCAGCTTGGTTGTAATAGCGGGACCCTTTTACAATGAGCAGTTCTTC.

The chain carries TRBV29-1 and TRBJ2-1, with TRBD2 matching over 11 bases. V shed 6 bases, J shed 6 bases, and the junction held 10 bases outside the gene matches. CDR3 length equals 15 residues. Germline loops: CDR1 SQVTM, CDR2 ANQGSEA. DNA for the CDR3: TGCAGCGTCCAACTCCGACTAGCGGGAACCAATGAGCAGTTCTTC. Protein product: CSVQLRLAGTNEQFF.

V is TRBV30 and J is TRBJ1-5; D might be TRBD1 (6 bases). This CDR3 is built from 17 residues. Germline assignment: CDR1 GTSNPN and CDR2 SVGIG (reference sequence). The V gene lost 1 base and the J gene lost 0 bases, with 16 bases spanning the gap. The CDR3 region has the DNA TGTGCCTGGAGTGGGGGGTCCGGGACACCTAGCAATCAGCCCCAGCATTTT. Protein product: CAWSGGSGTPSNQPQHF.

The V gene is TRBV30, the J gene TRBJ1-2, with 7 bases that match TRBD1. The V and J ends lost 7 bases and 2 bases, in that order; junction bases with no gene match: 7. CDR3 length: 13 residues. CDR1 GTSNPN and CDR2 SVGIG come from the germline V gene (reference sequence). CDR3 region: CASRQGLNYGYTF. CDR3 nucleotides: TGTGCCTCCCGACAGGGCCTAAACTATGGCTACACCTTC.

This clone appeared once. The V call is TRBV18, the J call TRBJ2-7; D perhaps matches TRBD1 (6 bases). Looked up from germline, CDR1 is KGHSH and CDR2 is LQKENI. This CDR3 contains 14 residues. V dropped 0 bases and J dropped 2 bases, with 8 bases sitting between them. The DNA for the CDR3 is TGTGCCAGCTCACCACCCGGACAGACCTACGAGCAGTACTTC. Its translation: CASSPPGQTYEQYF.

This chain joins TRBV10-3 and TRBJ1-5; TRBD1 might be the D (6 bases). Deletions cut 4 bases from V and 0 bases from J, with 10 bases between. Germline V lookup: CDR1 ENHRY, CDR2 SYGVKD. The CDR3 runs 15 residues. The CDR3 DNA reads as TGTGCCATCAGTGGAGGGGGTCATAGCAATCAGCCCCAGCATTTT. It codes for CAISGGGHSNQPQHF.

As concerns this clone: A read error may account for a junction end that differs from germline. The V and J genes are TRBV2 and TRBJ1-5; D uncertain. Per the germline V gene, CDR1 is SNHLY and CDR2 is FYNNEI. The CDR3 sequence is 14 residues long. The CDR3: CASCEQKSNQPQHF. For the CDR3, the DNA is TGTGCCAGCTGTGAACAGAAGAGCAATCAGCCCCAGCATTTT.

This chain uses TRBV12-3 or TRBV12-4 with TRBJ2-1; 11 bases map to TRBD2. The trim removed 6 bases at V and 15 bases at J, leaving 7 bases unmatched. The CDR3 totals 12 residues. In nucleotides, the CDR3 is TGTGCCAGCAGGGGTACTAGCGGGAGACCGTTCTTC. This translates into CASRGTSGRPFF.

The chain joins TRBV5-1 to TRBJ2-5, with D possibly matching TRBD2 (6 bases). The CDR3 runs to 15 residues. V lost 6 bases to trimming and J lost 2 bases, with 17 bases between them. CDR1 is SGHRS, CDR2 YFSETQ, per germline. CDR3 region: CASNPPGSGQETQYF. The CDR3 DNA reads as TGCGCCAGCAACCCCCCCGGGAGCGGTCAAGAGACCCAGTACTTC.

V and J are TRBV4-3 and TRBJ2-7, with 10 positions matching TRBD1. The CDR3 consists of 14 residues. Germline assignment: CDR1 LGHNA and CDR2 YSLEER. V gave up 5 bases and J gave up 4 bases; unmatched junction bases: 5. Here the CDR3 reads CASSSGQGKYEQYF. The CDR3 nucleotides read TGCGCCAGCAGCTCGGGACAGGGGAAATACGAGCAGTACTTC.

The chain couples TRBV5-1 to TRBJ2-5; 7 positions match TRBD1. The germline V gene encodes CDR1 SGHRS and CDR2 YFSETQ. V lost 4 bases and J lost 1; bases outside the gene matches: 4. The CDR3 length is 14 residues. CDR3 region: CASSRGQPQETQYF. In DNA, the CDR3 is TGCGCCAGCAGCAGGGGACAGCCCCAAGAGACCCAGTACTTC.

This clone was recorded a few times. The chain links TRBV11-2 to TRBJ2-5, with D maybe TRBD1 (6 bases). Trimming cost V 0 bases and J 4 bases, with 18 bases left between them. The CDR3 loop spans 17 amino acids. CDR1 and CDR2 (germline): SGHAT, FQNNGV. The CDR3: CASSLEGSLTGPETQYF. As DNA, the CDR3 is TGTGCCAGCAGCTTAGAGGGTTCGTTGACAGGCCCAGAGACCCAGTACTTC.